This T cell receptor beta chain was identified in a study of cytomegalovirus exposure and HLA in healthy donors. It was with 60 Vbeta and 13 Jbeta primers that the PCR ran. Here immunoSEQ multiplex PCR was the method, and the copy in TCRdb shows in-frame clones only, minus some. The data show approximately 140,000 clones, 70% to 80% seen once. As regards this clone: The antigen is not known.

Overall study results and limits: Previous analysis showed most TCR beta V segments were productive about 90% or about 30% of the time. CMV serostatus alone was available as immune exposure information. It was confirmed in vitro that a few of the CMV-associated chains were specific for CMV antigens. In a later analysis, TCR association rates varied by HLA locus: DRB1 most, HLA-C fewest.

Germline values: CDR1 MNHEY, CDR2 SVGAGI. This CDR3 contains 14 residues. V was clipped by 6 bases and J by 1 base; unmatched bases: 3. The sample was PBMCs. This TCR came from a male donor in good health and CMV-seronegative. V usage is TRBV6-5 and J usage is TRBJ2-7, with 10 bases identical to TRBD2. The CDR3, as DNA: TGTGCCAGCAGGGTTAGCGGGGGGTCCTACGAGCAGTACTTC. Protein sequence: CASRVSGGSYEQYF.